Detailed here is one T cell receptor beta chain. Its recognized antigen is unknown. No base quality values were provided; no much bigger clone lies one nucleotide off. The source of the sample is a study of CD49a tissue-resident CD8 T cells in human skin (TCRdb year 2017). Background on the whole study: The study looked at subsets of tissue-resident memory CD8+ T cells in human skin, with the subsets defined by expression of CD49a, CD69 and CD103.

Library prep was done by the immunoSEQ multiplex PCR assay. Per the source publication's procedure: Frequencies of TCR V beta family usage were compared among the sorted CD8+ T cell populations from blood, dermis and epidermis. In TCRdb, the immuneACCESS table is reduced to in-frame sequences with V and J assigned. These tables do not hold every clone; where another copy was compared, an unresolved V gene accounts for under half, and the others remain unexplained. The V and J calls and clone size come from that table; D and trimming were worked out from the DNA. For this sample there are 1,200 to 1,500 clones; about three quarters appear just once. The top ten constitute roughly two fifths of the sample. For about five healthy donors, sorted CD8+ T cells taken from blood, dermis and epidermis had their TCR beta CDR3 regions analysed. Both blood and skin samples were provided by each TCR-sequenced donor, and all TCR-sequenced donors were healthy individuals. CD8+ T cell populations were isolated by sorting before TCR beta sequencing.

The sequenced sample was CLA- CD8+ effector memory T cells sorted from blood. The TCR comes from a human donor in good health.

The CDR3 amino acid sequence is: CASRKGTDAGELFF. Here is the DNA: TGTGCCAGCAGGAAGGGGACAGATGCCGGGGAGCTGTTTTTT. Recombination linked TRBV6-4 to TRBJ2-2, with TRBD1 identical over 7 junction bases. The CDR3 holds 14 amino acids from the cysteine to the phenylalanine. Left in the record is the CDR3 DNA by itself, 42 bases read in frame from the first base. At the junction V is shortened by 6 bases and J by 6 bases; bases outside the gene matches: 7. The germline V gene gives CDR1 as MRHNA and CDR2 as SNTAGT.